A single T cell receptor (beta chain) is shown here with its context. The V and J ends lost 5 bases and 1 base respectively, with 16 bases between them. Germline V gives CDR1 SGHAT, CDR2 FQDESV (reference sequence). This CDR3 has 16 amino acids. The sample belongs to a study of blood T cell repertoires in COVID-19. Measured with immunoSEQ multiplex PCR; TCRdb has only the in-frame clones, and not every one. The data hold 400,000 to 450,000 clones, with over 75% observed a single time. The source material was PBMCs or T cells enriched from blood (not recorded which). The chain employs TRBV11-1 and TRBJ2-3; TRBD1 is a possible D gene (6 bases). The sequence was collected from a man between 25 and 39 years old who had recovered from COVID-19. The CDR3 is CASSLSAGTRTDTQYF. The DNA of the CDR3 is TGTGCCAGCAGCCTCTCCGCCGGGACACGCACAGATACGCAGTATTTT.